A selection of T cell receptor beta chains follows, all from one sample in a study of STAT5B mutations in CD4+ large granular lymphocyte leukemia. The method was immunoSEQ multiplex PCR; TCRdb's version includes in-frame clones alone and lacks a portion of them. Among about 25,000 clones listed, about 70% were seen once. The material sequenced was CD4+ T cells from blood buffy coats. The receptors originated from a human donor in good health. Both conserved end residues are part of each CDR3. D genes are given only for firm matches. The size of a clone is reported for some rows only, either as once, few or many, or as a class for expanded clones.

>-|TRBD2|TRBJ2-5|TRBV18
TGTGCCAGCTCACCACCGGTGGTAGCGGGAGATTACCAAGAGACCCAGTACTTC
CASSPPVVAGDYQETQYF
>once|-|TRBJ1-2|TRBV6-5
TGTGCCAGCAGTTACTCAGGGACGGTGAGCTATGGCTACACCTTC
CASSYSGTVSYGYTF
>-|TRBD1|TRBJ1-1|TRBV7-9
TGTGCCAGCAGCTTAGGGAGCGGGGACAGTGAAGCTTTCTTT
CASSLGSGDSEAFF
>-|TRBD1|TRBJ1-1|TRBV10-3
TGTGCCATCAGTGAGAGGTTGGACAGGGGTCTTGATGAAGCTTTCTTT
CAISERLDRGLDEAFF
>-|-|TRBJ2-1|TRBV27
TGTGCCAGCAGTTTATTAGGCAGTTCAGGCTACAATGAGCAGTTCTTC
CASSLLGSSGYNEQFF
>-|-|TRBJ2-7|TRBV29-1
TGCAGCGTTGCGGCTTCAGGAAGAGCAAACTACGAGCAGTACTTC
CSVAASGRANYEQYF
>-|TRBD2|TRBJ2-7|TRBV11-2
TGTGCCAGCAGCCCGACTAGCGGTCCCTACGAGCAGTACTTC
CASSPTSGPYEQYF
>-|-|TRBJ1-1|TRBV4-2
TGTGCCAGCAGCTTCGGACAAGGAGCCACTGAAGCTTTCTTT
CASSFGQGATEAFF
>-|TRBD2|TRBJ2-1|TRBV6-1
TGTGCCAGCAAGACCGGGACTAACTACAATGAGCAGTTCTTC
CASKTGTNYNEQFF
>few|-|TRBJ2-3|TRBV7-6
TGTGCCAGCAGCTCCCTCCGTGGTACGCAGTATTTT
CASSSLRGTQYF
>-|TRBD2|TRBJ2-3|TRBV10-3
TGTGCCATCAGTGGACTAGCGGAGAGCACAGATACGCAGTATTTT
CAISGLAESTDTQYF
>-|-|TRBJ2-5|TRBV11-3
TGTGCCAGCAGCTTCCGACCGAGAGAGACCCAGTACTTC
CASSFRPRETQYF
>-|TRBD2|TRBJ2-5|TRBV10-2
TGCGCCAGCAGTCCATTAGCGGGAGGGCTTGGAGAGACCCAGTACTTC
CASSPLAGGLGETQYF
>once|-|TRBJ1-6|TRBV5-4
TGTGCCAGCAGCTCATTCAACTTGGACCACAGGATCTATAATTCACCCCTCCACTTT
CASSSFNLDHRIYNSPLHF
>-|-|TRBJ2-1|TRBV11-2
TGTGCCAGCAGCCGTGGAGTTCGCGGAGACGATGAGCAGTTCTTC
CASSRGVRGDDEQFF
>once|TRBD1|TRBJ1-1|TRBV2
TGTGCCAGCAGTAGGACAGGGGGAACTGAAGCTTTCTTT
CASSRTGGTEAFF
>-|-|TRBJ2-3|TRBV5-1
TGCGCCAGCAGCGCCGGTAGCACAGATACGCAGTATTTT
CASSAGSTDTQYF
>once|TRBD2|TRBJ2-5|TRBV9
TGTGCCAGCAGCGTAGGTACTAGCGGTTACCAAGAGACCCAGTACTTC
CASSVGTSGYQETQYF
>-|TRBD1|TRBJ1-3|TRBV27
TGTGCCAGCAGTTTCAATTACAGGGGGCGCAGGGACACCATATATTTT
CASSFNYRGRRDTIYF
>-|TRBD1|TRBJ2-1|TRBV6-5
TGTGCCAGCAGTTGGGGGACAGGGAATGGGGATGAGCAGTTCTTC
CASSWGTGNGDEQFF
>-|TRBD1|TRBJ1-3|TRBV5-1
TGCGCCAGCAGCTTGGGGACCCGGGACAGGGGGCCTGGAAACACCATATATTTT
CASSLGTRDRGPGNTIYF
>-|TRBD1|TRBJ1-2|TRBV7-8
TGTGCCAGCAGCTTGAATTCCGTCGGGACAGGACATGGCTACACCTTC
CASSLNSVGTGHGYTF
>-|-|TRBJ2-7|TRBV28
TGTGCCAGCAGTTTTTGGGTTGGGACTGTCGGCGAGCAGTACTTC
CASSFWVGTVGEQYF
>once|TRBD2|TRBJ2-1|TRBV5-1
TGCGCCAGCAGCTTATCGCTAGCGGGGGGGCGGAATGAGCAGTTCTTC
CASSLSLAGGRNEQFF
>few|TRBD2|TRBJ2-7|TRBV19
TGTGCCAGTAGTAGTAGCGGGACGGCCCTTTACGAGCAGTACTTC
CASSSSGTALYEQYF
>few|-|TRBJ1-6|TRBV7-9
TGTGCCAGCAGCCAAGGACGTACAAATTCACCCCTCCACTTT
CASSQGRTNSPLHF
>-|TRBD2|TRBJ2-5|TRBV9
TGTGCCAGCAGCGATAGACTAGCGGGGGGGCTAGAGACCCAGTACTTC
CASSDRLAGGLETQYF
>-|-|TRBJ1-2|TRBV28
TGTGCCAGCAGGCCCGGGGCAGGAGGGCTCGGCTATGGCTACACCTTC
CASRPGAGGLGYGYTF
>-|-|TRBJ1-4|TRBV6-5
TGTGCCAGCGCCCCGGGATTCCCTCCTGAAAAACTGTTTTTT
CASAPGFPPEKLFF
>-|-|TRBJ1-5|TRBV16
TGTGCCAGCAGCCAATTTAAAGGGAATAGCAATCAGCCCCAGCATTTT
CASSQFKGNSNQPQHF
>once|TRBD2|TRBJ2-1|TRBV28
TGTGCCAGCAGTTCGCACCCACTAGCGACAACCTCCTACAATGAGCAGTTCTTC
CASSSHPLATTSYNEQFF
>-|TRBD1|TRBJ1-4|TRBV19
TGTGCCAGTAGGCGGACAGGGATTAATGAAAAACTGTTTTTT
CASRRTGINEKLFF
>-|-|TRBJ2-3|TRBV5-1
TGCGCCAGCAGCGACAACACAGATACGCAGTATTTT
CASSDNTDTQYF
>-|-|TRBJ2-5|TRBV5-1
TGCGCCAGCAGCTTCGGGGGTTCCGGCGGAGAGACCCAGTACTTC
CASSFGGSGGETQYF
>-|TRBD1|TRBJ1-4|TRBV6-5
TGTGCCAGCAGTCGCAGACAGGGTAACGAAAAACTGTTTTTT
CASSRRQGNEKLFF
>few|-|TRBJ2-7|TRBV28
TGTGCCAGCAGCAACGCAATAACAGGAGAGCAGTACTTC
CASSNAITGEQYF
>medium-sized|-|TRBJ2-3|TRBV5-4
TGTGCCAGCAGTATGGACCCTACTAGCACAGATACGCAGTATTTT
CASSMDPTSTDTQYF
>few|-|TRBJ1-1|TRBV5-4
TGTGCCAGCAGCTTGGCGTCGCAGAACACTGAAGCTTTCTTT
CASSLASQNTEAFF
>-|TRBD1|TRBJ1-5|TRBV19
TGTGCCAGTAGCTACCATACCCACTGGACAGGTTGGAATCAGCCCCAGCATTTT
CASSYHTHWTGWNQPQHF
>once|-|TRBJ1-1|TRBV4-2
TGTGCCAGCAGCCAAGATCGGGTAGGGGGCACTGAAGCTTTCTTT
CASSQDRVGGTEAFF
>-|-|TRBJ1-4|TRBV4-2
TGTGCCAGCAGCCAGTCGTCGATCAGGACTAATGAAAAACTGTTTTTT
CASSQSSIRTNEKLFF
>-|-|TRBJ2-6|TRBV19
TGTGCCAGTAGTCTACTTATCTCTGGGGCCAACGTCCTGACTTTC
CASSLLISGANVLTF
>-|TRBD2|TRBJ2-7|TRBV2
TGTGCCAGCAGTGCCGGACTAGCGCCTAGCTCCTACGAGCAGTACTTC
CASSAGLAPSSYEQYF
>once|-|TRBJ1-1|TRBV18
TGTGCCAGCTCACCAGGCAGGGCTGGAACTGAAGCTTTCTTT
CASSPGRAGTEAFF
>-|TRBD1|TRBJ1-1|TRBV4-3
TGCGCCAGCAGCCAACGACAGGGACTGAACACTGAAGCTTTCTTT
CASSQRQGLNTEAFF
>-|-|TRBJ1-2|TRBV4-2
TGTGCCAGCAGCCAAGATGGCAGGAACTATGGCTACACCTTC
CASSQDGRNYGYTF
>-|-|TRBJ1-2|TRBV6-1
TGTGCCAGCGTGGTAGGGGAAGGGTATGGCTACACCTTC
CASVVGEGYGYTF
>-|-|TRBJ2-2|TRBV19
TGTGCCAGTAGTATCGCGACAGCGAACACCGGGGAGCTGTTTTTT
CASSIATANTGELFF
>-|TRBD1|TRBJ1-6|TRBV30
TGTGCCTGGAGTACGGGACAGGACAATTCACCCCTCCACTTT
CAWSTGQDNSPLHF
>-|TRBD2|TRBJ2-1|TRBV4-3
TGCGCCAGCAGCCAGTGGGCTGGGACTAGCGGAGGTGAGCAGTTCTTC
CASSQWAGTSGGEQFF
>-|TRBD1|TRBJ1-1|TRBV7-8
TGTGCCAGCAGCTCTCCGGTCAGGGGGCGTTTTAACACTGAAGCTTTCTTT
CASSSPVRGRFNTEAFF